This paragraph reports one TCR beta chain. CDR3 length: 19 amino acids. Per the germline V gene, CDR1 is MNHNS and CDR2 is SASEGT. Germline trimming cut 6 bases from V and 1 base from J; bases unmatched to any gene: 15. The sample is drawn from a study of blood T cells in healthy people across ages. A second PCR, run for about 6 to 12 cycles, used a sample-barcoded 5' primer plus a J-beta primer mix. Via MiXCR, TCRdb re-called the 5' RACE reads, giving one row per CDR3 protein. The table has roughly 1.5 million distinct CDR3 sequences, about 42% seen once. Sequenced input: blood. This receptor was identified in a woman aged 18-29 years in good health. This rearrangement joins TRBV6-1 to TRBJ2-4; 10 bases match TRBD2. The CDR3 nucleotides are TGTGCCAGCAGGCGCGGGACTAGCGAGATTTGGGGGGCCAAAAACATTCAGTACTTC. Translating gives CASRRGTSEIWGAKNIQYF.